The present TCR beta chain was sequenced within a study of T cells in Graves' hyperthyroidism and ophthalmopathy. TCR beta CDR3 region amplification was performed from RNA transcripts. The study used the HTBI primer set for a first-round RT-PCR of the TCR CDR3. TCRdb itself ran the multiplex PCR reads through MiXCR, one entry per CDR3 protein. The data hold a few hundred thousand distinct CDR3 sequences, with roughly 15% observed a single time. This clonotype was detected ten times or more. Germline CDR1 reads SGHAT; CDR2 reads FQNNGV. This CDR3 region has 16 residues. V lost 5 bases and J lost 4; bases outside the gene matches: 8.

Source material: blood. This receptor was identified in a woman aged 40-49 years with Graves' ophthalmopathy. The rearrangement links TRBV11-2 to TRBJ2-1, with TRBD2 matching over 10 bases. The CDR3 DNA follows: TGTGCCAGCAGCCCCCTAGGTAGCGGGGGGTACAATGAGCAGTTCTTC. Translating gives CASSPLGSGGYNEQFF.